This TCR beta chain was captured by sequencing in a study of T cells in Graves' hyperthyroidism and ophthalmopathy. Study-level results: Researchers found most expanded thyroid clonotypes above 0.001 in blood as well.

CDR1 is MNHEY, CDR2 SMNVEV, per germline (reference sequence). V was cut by 2 bases and J by 10 bases, with 12 bases left in between. This CDR3 is built from 13 residues. Each ophthalmopathy patient scored at least 3 on the Clinical Activity Score and at least 4 on NOSPECS grade, with duration under 3 months. Patients were excluded because of uncontrolled infection, other autoimmune disease, pregnancy or lactation. Regions amplified from RNA transcripts were the TCR beta CDR3 regions. First-round RT-PCR with HTBI primers amplified the TCR CDR3 region. MiXCR, run by TCRdb on the multiplex PCR reads, gives a single entry per CDR3 protein. The data show 300,000 to 450,000 distinct CDR3 sequences, around 18% seen once. This clonotype appeared many times. Its specificity is not known.

Input material: blood. The TCR was taken from a middle-aged woman with Graves' ophthalmopathy. The J gene is TRBJ1-5, the V gene TRBV27; the D gene is possibly TRBD1 (5 bases). The CDR3 nucleotides are TGTGCCAGCAGTTTAGGGACCCTGGACCCCCAGCATTTT. This translates into CASSLGTLDPQHF.